This T cell receptor beta chain was captured by sequencing in a study of T cell changes during pregnancy in multiple sclerosis. TCRdb's table, derived via immunoSEQ multiplex PCR, lists solely in-frame clones and lacks some. The table has 100,000 to 110,000 clones, about 90% seen once. Trimming took 1 base from V and 5 from J, leaving 11 bases between them. Germline V gene data show CDR1 as LGHNA and CDR2 as YNFKEQ. The CDR3 has 14 amino acids. Sequencing was performed on peripheral blood, taken after pregnancy. This chain links TRBV4-2 with TRBJ2-5; perhaps TRBD1 as D (5 bases). The receptor's source is a female donor with multiple sclerosis, enrolled in a pregnancy study. In DNA form, the CDR3 reads TGTGCCAGCAGCCAAGGGTCAGGGATGGAGACCCAGTACTTC. It specifies CASSQGSGMETQYF.